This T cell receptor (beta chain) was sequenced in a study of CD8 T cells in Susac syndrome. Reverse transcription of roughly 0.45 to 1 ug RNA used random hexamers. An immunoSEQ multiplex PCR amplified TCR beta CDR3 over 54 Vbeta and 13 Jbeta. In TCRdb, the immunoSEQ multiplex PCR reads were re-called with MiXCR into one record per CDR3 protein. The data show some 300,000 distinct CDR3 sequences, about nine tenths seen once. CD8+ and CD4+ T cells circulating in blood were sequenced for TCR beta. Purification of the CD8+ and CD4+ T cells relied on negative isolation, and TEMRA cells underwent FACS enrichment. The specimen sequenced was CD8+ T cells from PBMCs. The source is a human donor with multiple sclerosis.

The CDR3 here is CASSFARQPTNEKLFF. The CDR3 DNA sequence: TGTGCCAGCAGTTTTGCGAGGCAGCCAACTAATGAAAAACTGTTTTTT. V usage is TRBV28 and J usage is TRBJ1-4; unclear D gene. Germline V gives CDR1 MDHEN, CDR2 SYDVKM. V lost 3 bases, J lost 0 bases, and 11 bases lay in between. This CDR3 region has 16 residues. Full variable domain (outside the CDR3, taken from reference TRBV28 and TRBJ1-4): DVKVTQSSRYLVKRTGEKVFLECVQDMDHENMFWYRQDPGLGLRLIYFSYDVKMKEKGDIPEGYSVSREKKERFSLILESASTNQTSMYLCASSFARQPTNEKLFFGSGTQLSVL.